This T cell receptor (beta chain) was captured by sequencing in a study of shared clonotypes between healthy human individuals. Study summary: The study drew on two women and a few men aged 18 to 49 as donors.

Execution of the assay was at deep level. Clones were sequenced by immunoSEQ multiplex PCR, and TCRdb holds only the in-frame ones, with some missing. The profile shows more than 2 million clones, 93% of them singletons. Notes on the study in general: It was the few donors that limited the genetic and exposure-history diversity represented.

Worth noting for this clone: The antigen remains unidentified.

In germline, CDR1 is SGHRS, CDR2 YFSETQ. Trimming took 4 bases from V and 5 from J; bases not matched to a gene: 6. The CDR3 is 14 amino acids. CD45RO negativity and positive selection for CCR7 defined naive CD8 cells, a population that excluded terminally differentiated effector memory CD45RA+ cells. Sequencing was done on a sample of naive CD8+ T cells from PBMCs. This clonotype was obtained from a man younger than 30 in good health. Some clones in this sample may be carry-over from other donors' samples. The chain joins TRBV5-1 to TRBJ1-1; 9 bases are a match to TRBD1. CDR3 region: CASSATGGWTEAFF. The DNA of the CDR3 is TGCGCCAGCAGCGCCACAGGGGGCTGGACTGAAGCTTTCTTT.